This is a list of T cell receptor beta chains from one sample in a study of shared clonotypes between healthy human individuals. Generated by immunoSEQ multiplex PCR, the TCRdb table keeps only in-frame clones and is missing some. The data contain 2 million to 2.5 million clones, approximately 95% of them singletons. The material sequenced was naive CD8+ T cells sorted from blood. These receptors were collected from a man younger than 35 in good health. Each CDR3 is given with its conserved first and last residue. D genes are given only for firm matches.

D gene | CDR3 length | J gene | V gene | CDR3 protein
- | 15 | TRBJ2-5 | TRBV5-6 | CASGPWGGLSETQYF
- | 12 | TRBJ2-1 | TRBV6-1 | CASQVRWDEQFF
TRBD2 | 18 | TRBJ2-5 | TRBV7-6 | CASSLEPEGSGSEETQYF
TRBD1 | 13 | TRBJ1-6 | TRBV19 | CASSGQGNSPLHF
TRBD2 | 16 | TRBJ2-1 | TRBV4-1 | CASSQLGEGRDNEQFF
TRBD2 | 19 | TRBJ2-5 | TRBV7-7 | CASSSSPGTSGLYQETQYF
- | 16 | TRBJ2-6 | TRBV28 | CASRYRETPGANVLTF
TRBD1 | 16 | TRBJ2-1 | TRBV9 | CASSLHTGGDHHEQFF
- | 14 | TRBJ2-5 | TRBV7-7 | CASSLGLGQETQYF
- | 14 | TRBJ1-1 | TRBV9 | CASSPAGGLAEAFF
- | 15 | TRBJ1-4 | TRBV6-5 | CASSPSRVTNEKLFF
TRBD1 | 22 | TRBJ2-4 | TRBV5-1 | CASSLGDRDDWEVSIAKNIQYF
- | 15 | TRBJ1-5 | TRBV2 | CASSSGAGLNQPQHF
TRBD1 | 14 | TRBJ2-5 | TRBV29-1 | CSVEPTGVRETQYF
TRBD2 | 15 | TRBJ2-1 | TRBV27 | CASSFSGSSYNEQFF
- | 16 | TRBJ2-7 | TRBV27 | CASSFKGRAFSYEQYF
- | 13 | TRBJ2-7 | TRBV7-9 | CASTHGLSYEQYF